Presented here are 11 T cell receptor beta chains from one specimen sequenced in a study of blood T cell repertoires in COVID-19. Here immunoSEQ multiplex PCR was the method, and the copy in TCRdb shows in-frame clones only, minus some. The sample records 140,000 to 150,000 clones, about 85% being singletons. The sample comprised peripheral blood. The source of these receptors is a woman aged 40 to 49 with active or convalescent COVID-19.

This clone has just a few counts. The chain couples TRBV20-1 to TRBJ2-2; no reliable D call. Germline CDR1 and CDR2: DFQATT and SNEGSKA (reference sequence). The CDR3 is 13 residues long. The ends were cut back, 3 bases at V and 2 bases at J, with 7 bases in the middle. The CDR3 loop is CSASNRNTGELFF. CDR3 coding DNA: TGCAGTGCTAGTAACAGAAACACCGGGGAGCTGTTTTTT.

The chain uses TRBV28 and TRBJ1-2, with TRBD1 matching over 7 bases. This CDR3 is 17 amino acids long. Germline V gene data show CDR1 as MDHEN and CDR2 as SYDVKM. Germline trimming cut 3 bases from V and 0 bases from J; bases unmatched to any gene: 10. The CDR3 sequence is CASSFRGGGAANYGYTF. In nucleotides, the CDR3 is TGTGCCAGCAGTTTTAGAGGGGGCGGTGCAGCTAACTATGGCTACACCTTC.

This chain joins TRBV19 and TRBJ1-5; D possibly corresponds to TRBD1 (6 bases). CDR3 size: 15 residues. Germline assignment: CDR1 LNHDA and CDR2 SQIVND (reference sequence). Between the trimmed V and J ends, which lost 3 bases and 7 bases, there was a span of 16 bases. CDR3 coding DNA: TGTGCCAGTAGTATGGTCACAGGGTGGGAGCAGCCCCAGCATTTT. Translation gives CASSMVTGWEQPQHF. The complete variable domain, with remaining parts taken from reference TRBV19 and TRBJ1-5, reads DGGITQSPKYLFRKEGQNVTLSCEQNLNHDAMYWYRQDPGQGLRLIYYSQIVNDFQKGDIAEGYSVSREKKESFPLTVTSAQKNPTAFYLCASSMVTGWEQPQHFGDGTRLSIL.

The chain links TRBV5-1 to TRBJ2-1, with D tentatively TRBD2 (6 bases). CDR3 length equals 18 residues. V dropped 4 bases and J dropped 0 bases, with 20 bases sitting between them. The germline CDR1 and CDR2 sequences are SGHRS and YFSETQ. The DNA of the CDR3 is TGCGCCAGCAGCCTAAGAATCAGCGGGTTGAGCTCCTACAATGAGCAGTTCTTC. Amino acid sequence: CASSLRISGLSSYNEQFF.

The rearrangement uses TRBV28 and TRBJ2-7; 7 bases match TRBD2. Germline CDR1 and CDR2: MDHEN and SYDVKM. Trimming removed 4 bases from V and 7 bases from J; junction bases left unmatched: 13. The CDR3 is 15 residues long. DNA for the CDR3: TGTGCCAGCAGTTCACCTAGCGGAAATCTTCGGGAGCAGTACTTC. Amino acid sequence: CASSSPSGNLREQYF.

The chain links TRBV4-3 to TRBJ2-3, with D possibly TRBD1 on 5 matching bases. Trimming took off 4 bases at V and 4 bases at J, with 15 bases between the two ends. Germline assignment: CDR1 LGHNA and CDR2 YSLEER. The CDR3 runs 15 residues. DNA of the CDR3: TGCGCCAGCAGCCGAAGCAGGGTATTGTCAGATACGCAGTATTTT. It translates to CASSRSRVLSDTQYF.

The V call is TRBV6-6, the J call TRBJ2-7, with TRBD1 matching 9 bases. Germline CDR1 and CDR2: MNHNY and SVGAGI (reference sequence). The trim removed 4 bases at V and 2 bases at J, leaving 3 bases unmatched. The CDR3 consists of 14 residues. DNA of the CDR3: TGTGCCAGCAGTTCCGGACAGGGGACCTACGAGCAGTACTTC. Amino acid sequence: CASSSGQGTYEQYF.

The V and J genes are TRBV7-2 and TRBJ2-1; TRBD1 matches at 9 bases. The junction had 9 bases not matched to a gene; V was cut back by 5 bases and J by 7 bases. Germline V lookup: CDR1 SGHTA, CDR2 FQGNSA. The CDR3 runs to 15 residues. The DNA for the CDR3 is TGTGCCAGCAGCAGGACAGGGGACGGTAGGAATGAGCAGTTCTTC. It yields the protein CASSRTGDGRNEQFF.

This sequence joins TRBV27 and TRBJ2-2, with D maybe TRBD1 (6 bases). Trimming left V 3 bases short and J 3 bases short, with 11 bases between. The CDR3 totals 15 residues. Germline CDR1 is MNHEY and CDR2 is SMNVEV (reference sequence). CDR3 DNA sequence: TGTGCCAGCAGTTTGAGCCAGGGGTACACCGGGGAGCTGTTTTTT. Protein: CASSLSQGYTGELFF.

V and J are TRBV5-1 and TRBJ1-4, with TRBD1 matching over 10 bases. Germline V gives CDR1 SGHRS, CDR2 YFSETQ. The CDR3 is made up of 14 amino acids. J was trimmed by 8 bases and V by 4 bases; bases with no gene match: 5. CDR3 amino acids: CASSRTGGGEKLFF. Written as DNA, the CDR3 is TGCGCCAGCAGCAGGACAGGGGGTGGCGAAAAACTGTTTTTT. Combining the CDR3 with reference TRBV5-1 and TRBJ1-4 gives the whole variable domain KAGVTQTPRYLIKTRGQQVTLSCSPISGHRSVSWYQQTPGQGLQFLFEYFSETQRNKGNFPGRFSGRQFSNSRSEMNVSTLELGDSALYLCASSRTGGGEKLFFGSGTQLSVL.

The chain couples TRBV7-9 to TRBJ2-7, with D unresolved. Trimming pared 7 bases from V and 2 bases from J, leaving 15 bases between. Germline V gene sequence: CDR1 SEHNR, CDR2 FQNEAQ (reference sequence). The CDR3 runs to 14 residues. DNA of the CDR3: TGTGCCAGCATCCAAGACGGGTTACCCTACGAGCAGTACTTC. Encoded protein: CASIQDGLPYEQYF. Full variable domain (missing parts from reference TRBV7-9 and TRBJ2-7): DTGVSQNPRHKITKRGQNVTFRCDPISEHNRLYWYRQTLGQGPEFLTYFQNEAQLEKSRLLSDRFSAERPKGSFSTLEIQRTEQGDSAMYLCASIQDGLPYEQYFGPGTRLTVT.